Listed below are T cell receptor beta chains from one sample, sequenced in a study of shared clonotypes between healthy human individuals. The method was immunoSEQ multiplex PCR; TCRdb's version includes in-frame clones alone and lacks a portion of them. This sample has about 2.4 million clones, with over 85% found just once. Sequences were obtained from naive CD4+ T cells sorted from blood. Receptor source: a man in his late teens or twenties in good health. CDR3s include the opening cysteine and the closing phenylalanine or tryptophan.

TRBJ2-1,TRBV5-1,CASSLLAGGSYNEQFF
TRBJ2-3,TRBV5-1,CASSAAGQRSTDTQYF
TRBJ2-5,TRBV7-9,CASSFTSTGILRETQYF
TRBJ2-7,TRBV18,CASSPRPAYEQYF
TRBJ1-3,TRBV5-6,CASSLVGGISGNTIYF
TRBJ1-3,TRBV19,CASRPDRLGGNTIYF
TRBJ2-3,TRBV19,CASSIEGGTDTQYF
TRBJ1-6,TRBV19,CASRGTGASSPLHF
TRBJ1-2,TRBV9,CASSGLQGFGGYTF
TRBJ1-4,TRBV5-6,CASSPGQGRYEKLFF
TRBJ1-3,TRBV6-6,CASTGAGGGNTIYF
TRBJ2-3,TRBV4-3,CASSRTGTGVGRELTDTQYF
TRBJ1-6,TRBV6-6,CASRDADTYNSPLHF
TRBJ1-3,TRBV18,CASSQIQGTGNTIYF
TRBJ2-2,TRBV5-1,CASRSSGGTGELFF
TRBJ2-2,TRBV7-2,CASSLVGTRGGNTGELFF
TRBJ2-5,TRBV7-2,CASSVTSGTETQYF
TRBJ1-5,TRBV6-5,CASSYRGAQEPQHF
TRBJ1-6,TRBV7-2,CVSSSQGYNSPLHF
TRBJ1-1,TRBV18,CASSPPNRPFTEAFF
TRBJ1-5,TRBV30,CAWSGSSEGQPQHF
TRBJ2-2,TRBV19,CASRADRYTGELFF
TRBJ2-7,TRBV2,CASSRDSGTYEQYF
TRBJ2-3,TRBV7-7,CASSLGRAGVADTQYF
TRBJ1-1,TRBV6-5,CASSGQPNTEAFF
TRBJ2-3,TRBV9,CASSAAGTSSSDTQYF
TRBJ1-1,TRBV19,CASSSWENTEAFF
TRBJ1-5,TRBV6-5,CASSWGQGSGQPQHF
TRBJ1-5,TRBV7-2,CASSLGTGGRRGQPQHF
TRBJ1-5,TRBV6-1,CASSEPGAQPQHF
TRBJ1-2,TRBV5-4,CASSLEGTGGNYGYTF
TRBJ2-7,TRBV20-1,CSAKRYEQYF
TRBJ2-7,TRBV19,CASSNSGGYEQYF
TRBJ2-7,TRBV10-2,CASSELRTGGTNEQYF
TRBJ1-3,TRBV30,CAWNAGAAGNTIYF